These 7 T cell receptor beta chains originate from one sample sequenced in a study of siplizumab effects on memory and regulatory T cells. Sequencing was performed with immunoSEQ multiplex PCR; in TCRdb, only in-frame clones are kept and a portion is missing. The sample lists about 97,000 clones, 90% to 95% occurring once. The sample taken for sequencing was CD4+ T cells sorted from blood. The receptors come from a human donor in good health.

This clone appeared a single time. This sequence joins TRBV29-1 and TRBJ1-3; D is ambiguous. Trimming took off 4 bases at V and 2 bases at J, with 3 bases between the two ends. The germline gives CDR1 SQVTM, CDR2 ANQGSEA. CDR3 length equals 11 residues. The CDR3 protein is CSVGTGNTIYF. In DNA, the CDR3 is TGCAGCGTTGGAACTGGAAACACCATATATTTT. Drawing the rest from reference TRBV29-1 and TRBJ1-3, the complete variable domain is SAVISQKPSRDICQRGTSLTIQCQVDSQVTMMFWYRQQPGQSLTLIATANQGSEATYESGFVIDKFPISRPNLTFSTLTVSNMSPEDSSIYLCSVGTGNTIYFGEGSWLTVV.

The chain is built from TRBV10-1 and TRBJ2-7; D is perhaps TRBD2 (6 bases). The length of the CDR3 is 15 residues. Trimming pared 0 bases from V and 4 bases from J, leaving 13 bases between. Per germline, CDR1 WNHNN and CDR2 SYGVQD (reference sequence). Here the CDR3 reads CASSESKAGSYEQYF. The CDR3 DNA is TGCGCCAGCAGTGAGTCGAAGGCGGGATCATACGAGCAGTACTTC.

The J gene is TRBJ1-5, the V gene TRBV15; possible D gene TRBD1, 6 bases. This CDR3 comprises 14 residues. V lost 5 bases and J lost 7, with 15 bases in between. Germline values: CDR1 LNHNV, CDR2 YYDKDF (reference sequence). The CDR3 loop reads CATSFGGSQQPQHF. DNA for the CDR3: TGTGCCACCAGCTTTGGGGGCTCTCAACAGCCCCAGCATTTT.

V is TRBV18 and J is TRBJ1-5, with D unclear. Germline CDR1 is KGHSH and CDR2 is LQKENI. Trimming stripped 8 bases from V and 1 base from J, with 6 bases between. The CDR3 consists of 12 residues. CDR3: CASARSNQPQHF. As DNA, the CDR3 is TGTGCCAGCGCTCGGAGCAATCAGCCCCAGCATTTT. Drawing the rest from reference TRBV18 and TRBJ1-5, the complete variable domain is NAGVMQNPRHLVRRRGQEARLRCSPMKGHSHVYWYRQLPEEGLKFMVYLQKENIIDESGMPKERFSAEFPKEGPSILRIQQVVRGDSAAYFCASARSNQPQHFGDGTRLSIL.

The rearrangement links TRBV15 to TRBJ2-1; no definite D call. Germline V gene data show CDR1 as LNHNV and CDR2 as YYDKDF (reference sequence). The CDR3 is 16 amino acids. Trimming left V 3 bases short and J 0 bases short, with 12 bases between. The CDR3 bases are TGTGCCACCAGCAGTACCCCTTATAGCTCCTACAATGAGCAGTTCTTC. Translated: CATSSTPYSSYNEQFF.

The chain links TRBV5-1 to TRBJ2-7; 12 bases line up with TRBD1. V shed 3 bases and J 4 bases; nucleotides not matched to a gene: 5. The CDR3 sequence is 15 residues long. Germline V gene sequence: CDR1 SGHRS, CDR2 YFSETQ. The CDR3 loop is CASSWGTGGTYEQYF. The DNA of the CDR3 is TGCGCCAGCAGCTGGGGGACAGGGGGCACGTACGAGCAGTACTTC.

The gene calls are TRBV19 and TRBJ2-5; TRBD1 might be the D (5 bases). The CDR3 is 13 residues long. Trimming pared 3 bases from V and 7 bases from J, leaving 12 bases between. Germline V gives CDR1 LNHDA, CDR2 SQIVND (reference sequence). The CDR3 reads CASSMQGPGTQYF. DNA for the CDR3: TGTGCCAGTAGTATGCAGGGTCCAGGGACCCAGTACTTC. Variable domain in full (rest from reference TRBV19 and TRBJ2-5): DGGITQSPKYLFRKEGQNVTLSCEQNLNHDAMYWYRQDPGQGLRLIYYSQIVNDFQKGDIAEGYSVSREKKESFPLTVTSAQKNPTAFYLCASSMQGPGTQYFGPGTRLLVL.